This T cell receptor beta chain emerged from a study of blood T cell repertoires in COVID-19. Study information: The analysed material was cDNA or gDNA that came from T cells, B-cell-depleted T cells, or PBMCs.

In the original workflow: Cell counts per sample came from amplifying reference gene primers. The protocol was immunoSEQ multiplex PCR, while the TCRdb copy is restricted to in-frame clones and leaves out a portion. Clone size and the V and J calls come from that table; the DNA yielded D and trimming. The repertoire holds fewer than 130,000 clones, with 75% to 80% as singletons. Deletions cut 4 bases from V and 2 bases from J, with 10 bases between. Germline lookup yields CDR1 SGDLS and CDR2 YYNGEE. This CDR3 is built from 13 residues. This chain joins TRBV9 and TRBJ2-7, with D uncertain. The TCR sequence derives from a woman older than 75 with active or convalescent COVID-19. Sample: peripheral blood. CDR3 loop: CASSPNPAYEQYF. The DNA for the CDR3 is TGTGCCAGCAGCCCAAACCCAGCCTACGAGCAGTACTTC.